This TCR beta chain was sequenced for a study of T cells in localized non-small cell lung cancer (dated by TCRdb to 2019 to 2021). In terms of the full investigation: The study examined T cell repertoires in roughly 240 patients with early-stage NSCLC and compared tumors with uninvolved tumor-adjacent lungs. The cohort comprised roughly 220 treatment-naïve NSCLC patients with resected, localized lung tumors. The mean age of the NSCLC patients was 50 to 85 years, with approximately 130 men and about a hundred women. What the authors observed across the whole study: Uninvolved tumor-adjacent lung showed the highest T cell clonality, higher than tumor, which suggests more focused antigenic responses in the adjacent lung. Of the top 100 tumor clones, a median of 57 were detected in paired uninvolved adjacent lung; 28 were also among that lung's top 100. Because of the exploratory design, TCR variables were selected using unadjusted p-values without false-discovery rate correction. Higher T cell density in blood was associated with longer overall survival, whereas higher clonality in adjacent lung was associated with shorter survival. Because multi-region tumor sequencing was not performed, intratumor heterogeneity could not be ruled out.

From V the trimming removes 5 bases and from J it removes 4 bases, while the gene matches leave 10 bases of the junction unaccounted for. The CDR3 runs 15 residues from the cysteine to the phenylalanine. Only CDR3 DNA is held: 45 bases, read in frame from base 1. From the germline V gene, CDR1 is SGHRS and CDR2 is YFSETQ. Concerning this clone: Its antigen is unknown. It has no much larger one-base neighbor in the sample; base qualities were not kept.

At diagnosis, peripheral blood, uninvolved tumor-adjacent lung and tumor were collected and stored as a combination of fresh-frozen and FFPE material. For TCR repertoire profiling, blood samples were analyzed in the form of peripheral blood mononuclear cells. TCR beta CDR3 regions were sequenced from DNA using the immunoSEQ Assay. Per the original workflow: T cell density was computed as TCR beta template counts normalized to usable DNA estimated by amplifying housekeeping genes. The preseqR package was used to estimate richness by extrapolating to 400,000 templates for PBMC samples and to 120,000 templates for tissue samples. Clonality was calculated as one minus Pielou's evenness. To identify tissue-enriched TCRs, differential abundance testing was run on productive amino-acid clonotypes with a minimum total count of 5 and an alpha of 0.1. Repertoire overlap between compartments was quantified with the Jaccard Index and Morisita Overlap Index. GLIPH grouped TCR beta CDR3s together with public tetramer-defined viral CDR3s, and a viral motif had to include at least three viral sequences and show V-gene enrichment. TCRdb stores this immuneACCESS table with in-frame sequences only. Part of the clones is absent; in the studies checked, under half of the shortfall reflects unresolved V genes, and no reason is known for the rest. That table is the source of V, J and clone size, and D and trimming were worked out from the DNA. The sample contains about 52,000 clones, 86% of them found a single time. The ten largest clones take up under 20% of the sample.

The receptor's source is a male donor older than 55 with stage III squamous cell lung carcinoma. Source: peripheral blood, taken before any cancer treatment. In this chain, TRBV5-1 is recombined with TRBJ1-1, and TRBD1 aligns with 8 junction nucleotides. The CDR3 is CASSYADRDSTEAFF. The DNA sequence is given as TGCGCCAGCAGTTACGCGGACAGGGACAGCACTGAAGCTTTCTTT.